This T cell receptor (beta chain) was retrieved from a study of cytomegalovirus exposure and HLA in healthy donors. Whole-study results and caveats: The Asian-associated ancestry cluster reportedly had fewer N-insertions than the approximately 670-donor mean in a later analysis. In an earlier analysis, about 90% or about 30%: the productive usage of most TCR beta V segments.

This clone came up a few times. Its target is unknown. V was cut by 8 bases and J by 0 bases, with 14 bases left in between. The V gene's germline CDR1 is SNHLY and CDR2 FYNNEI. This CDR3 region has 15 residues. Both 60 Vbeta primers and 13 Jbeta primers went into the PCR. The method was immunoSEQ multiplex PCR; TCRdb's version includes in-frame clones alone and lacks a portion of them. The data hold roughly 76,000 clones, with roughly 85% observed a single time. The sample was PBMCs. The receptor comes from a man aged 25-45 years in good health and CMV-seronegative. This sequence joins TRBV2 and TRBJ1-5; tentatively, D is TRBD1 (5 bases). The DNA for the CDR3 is TGTGCCAGCCAAACGGGGGGGGATAGCAATCAGCCCCAGCATTTT. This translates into CASQTGGDSNQPQHF.